This is a list of T cell receptor beta chains from one sample in a study of CD8+ T cells in alopecia areata. Generated by immunoSEQ multiplex PCR, the TCRdb table keeps only in-frame clones and is missing some. This sample yields 150,000 to 200,000 clones, of which less than 65% are seen a single time; approximately 1% belongs to the top ten. Sequencing used CD4+ T cells sorted from blood, obtained at week 24, from a patient treated with tofacitinib. Receptor source: a human donor with alopecia areata. Each CDR3 is given with its conserved first and last residue.

v_call	j_call	cdr3_aa
TRBV11-2	TRBJ1-1	CASSINRANTEAFF
TRBV29-1	TRBJ1-2	CSVAITRDYGYTF
TRBV5-1	TRBJ1-2	CASSLEQRNGYTF
TRBV5-4	TRBJ2-3	CASSSGGADTQYF
TRBV2	TRBJ2-7	CAGTGGSSYEQYF
TRBV5-1	TRBJ2-7	CASSPRVRPPYEQYF
TRBV2	TRBJ2-7	CASRGTRDEQYF
TRBV29-1	TRBJ1-1	CSVEGRRLDTEAFF
TRBV5-1	TRBJ1-6	CASSLRRGGSPLHF
TRBV5-6	TRBJ1-5	CASSLRGTGVSQPQHF
TRBV6-1	TRBJ2-1	CASSETEISSYNEQFF
TRBV10-3	TRBJ2-6	CAISWWPGSSGANVLTF
TRBV6-5	TRBJ2-3	CASSYVAGGSDTQYF
TRBV30	TRBJ1-2	CAWDGGGYGYTF
TRBV2	TRBJ1-5	CASSEWGAGQPQHF
TRBV29-1	TRBJ1-1	CSVEDQGRTEAFF